These 3 T cell receptor beta chains share one sample of origin, sequenced in a study of blood T cell repertoires in COVID-19 (dated by TCRdb to about 2020). The method behind the library was the immunoSEQ multiplex PCR assay. As stored in TCRdb, this immuneACCESS dataset retains in-frame rearrangements with V and J assigned. A fraction of the clones does not appear; measured against another copy, unresolved V genes explain less than half of the discrepancy, and the remainder lacks a known reason. In this sample the table shows around 170,000 clones, just over 85% of which occur a single time. Roughly 9% of the sample is in the top ten clones. Material for sequencing was PBMCs or T cells enriched from blood (not recorded which). The receptors here all came from a woman between 18 and 30 years old who had recovered from COVID-19.

The gene calls are TRBV2 and TRBJ2-7; D is unclear. The CDR3 sequence is 13 residues long. Trimming left V 8 bases short and J 3 bases short, with 14 bases between. Per the germline V gene, CDR1 is SNHLY and CDR2 is FYNNEI. The CDR3 loop is CASVLPLNYEQYF. In DNA form, the CDR3 reads TGTGCCAGCGTACTGCCTCTTAACTACGAGCAGTACTTC.

This clone was seen only once. The chain recombines TRBV28 with TRBJ1-2; no firm D call. CDR3 length: 14 residues. Deletions cut 6 bases from V and 0 bases from J, with 11 bases between. Germline CDR1 and CDR2: MDHEN and SYDVKM. The CDR3 loop is CASRRPLANYGYTF. The DNA of the CDR3 is TGTGCCAGCAGGCGCCCCCTAGCTAACTATGGCTACACCTTC.

CDR3 bases: TGTGCCACCAGCAGAGGGCAGGGTGGTGAAAAACTGTTTTTT. Protein sequence: CATSRGQGGEKLFF. This chain joins TRBV15 and TRBJ1-4, with a possible D match to TRBD1 (5 bases). Germline loops: CDR1 LNHNV, CDR2 YYDKDF (reference sequence). V shed 1 base and J shed 7 bases, with 10 bases lying between them. This CDR3 contains 14 residues.